A single sample gave rise to the 5 T cell receptor beta chains below, sequenced in a study of T cells after yellow fever vaccination. TCRdb used MiXCR to reprocess the 5' RACE reads, holding one entry per CDR3 protein. The sample has hundreds of thousands of distinct CDR3 sequences, roughly 14% seen once. Sequences were derived from PBMCs, sampled on the day of the yellow fever booster vaccination. The receptors originated from a man aged 25 to 40 who received the YFV17D yellow fever vaccine.

At least ten counts were recorded for this clonotype. The genes are TRBV20-1 and TRBJ2-7; the D gene is possibly TRBD2 (6 bases). The CDR3 spans 14 residues. Looked up from germline, CDR1 is DFQATT and CDR2 is SNEGSKA (reference sequence). Trimming shortened V by 5 bases and J by 2 bases, and 16 bases separated the two germline ends. The CDR3 here is CSAHFASGAYEQYF. The CDR3 DNA sequence: TGCAGTGCTCATTTCGCCTCGGGAGCCTACGAGCAGTACTTC.

This clonotype has a handful of counts. The J gene is TRBJ2-5, the V gene TRBV5-6; unclear D gene. Deletions cut 0 bases from V and 7 bases from J, with 4 bases between. CDR3 length: 11 residues. In germline, CDR1 is SGHDT, CDR2 YYEEEE. The CDR3 reads CASSLARTQYF. The DNA of the CDR3 is TGTGCCAGCAGCTTGGCCCGGACCCAGTACTTC.

The chain employs TRBV5-1 and TRBJ1-5; 8 bases align to TRBD1. The CDR3 contains 15 residues. J lost 3 bases, V lost 4 bases, and 6 bases had no gene match. Germline V gene data show CDR1 as SGHRS and CDR2 as YFSETQ. CDR3 sequence reads: CASSVQGAPNQPQHF. CDR3 sequence (DNA): TGCGCCAGCAGCGTCCAGGGGGCCCCCAATCAGCCCCAGCATTTT.

V gene TRBV4-3 combines with J gene TRBJ2-3; 7 nucleotides align to TRBD2. This CDR3 contains 16 residues. Germline V gives CDR1 LGHNA, CDR2 YSLEER. Losses at the gene ends were 5 bases for V and 3 bases for J; bases not matched to a gene: 11. In DNA form, the CDR3 reads TGCGCCAGCAGCGGGAGGGCCACCATCAGGACAGATACGCAGTATTTT. This gives the protein CASSGRATIRTDTQYF.

This clonotype was seen more than once but under ten times. The V and J genes are TRBV7-2 and TRBJ2-7, with 12 bases lining up with TRBD2. The length of the CDR3 is 16 residues. Per germline, CDR1 SGHTA and CDR2 FQGNSA. Losses at the gene ends were 5 bases for V and 2 bases for J; bases not matched to a gene: 7. The chain's CDR3 is CASSLERLAGAYEQYF. DNA of the CDR3: TGTGCCAGCAGCCTAGAGAGACTAGCGGGAGCCTACGAGCAGTACTTC.